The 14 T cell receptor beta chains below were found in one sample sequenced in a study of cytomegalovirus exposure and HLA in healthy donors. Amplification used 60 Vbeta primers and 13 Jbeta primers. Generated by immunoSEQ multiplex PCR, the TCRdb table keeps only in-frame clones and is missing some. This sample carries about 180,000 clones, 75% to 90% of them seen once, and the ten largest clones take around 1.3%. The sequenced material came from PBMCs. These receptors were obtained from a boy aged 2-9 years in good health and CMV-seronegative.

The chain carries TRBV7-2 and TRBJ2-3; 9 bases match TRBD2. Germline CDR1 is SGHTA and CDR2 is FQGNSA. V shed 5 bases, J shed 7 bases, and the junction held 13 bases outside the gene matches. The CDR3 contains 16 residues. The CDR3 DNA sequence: TGTGCCAGCAGCCTCCGGGGTAGCGGGAGTGGGAATACGCAGTATTTT. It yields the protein CASSLRGSGSGNTQYF. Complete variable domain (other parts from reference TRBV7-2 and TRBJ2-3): GAGVSQSPSNKVTEKGKDVELRCDPISGHTALYWYRQSLGQGLEFLIYFQGNSAPDKSGLPSDRFSAERTGGSVSTLTIQRTQQEDSAVYLCASSLRGSGSGNTQYFGPGTRLTVL.

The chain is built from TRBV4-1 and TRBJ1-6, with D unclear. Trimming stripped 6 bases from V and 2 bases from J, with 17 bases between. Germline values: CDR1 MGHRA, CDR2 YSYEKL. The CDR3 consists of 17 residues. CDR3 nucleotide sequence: TGCGCCAGCAGGCAGACGGCGGAGGGCACCTATAATTCACCCCTCCACTTT. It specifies CASRQTAEGTYNSPLHF.

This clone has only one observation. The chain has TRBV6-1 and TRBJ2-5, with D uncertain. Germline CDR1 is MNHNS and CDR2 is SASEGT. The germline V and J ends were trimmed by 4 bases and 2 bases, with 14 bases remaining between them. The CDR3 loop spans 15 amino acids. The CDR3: CASSGPAGVQETQYF. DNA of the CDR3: TGTGCCAGCAGTGGACCCGCAGGTGTTCAAGAGACCCAGTACTTC.

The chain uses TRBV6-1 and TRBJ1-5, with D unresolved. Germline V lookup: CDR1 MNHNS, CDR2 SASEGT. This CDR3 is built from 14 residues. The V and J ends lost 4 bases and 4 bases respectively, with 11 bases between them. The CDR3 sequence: CASSAINSNQPQHF. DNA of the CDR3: TGTGCCAGCAGTGCAATAAACTCAAATCAGCCCCAGCATTTT.

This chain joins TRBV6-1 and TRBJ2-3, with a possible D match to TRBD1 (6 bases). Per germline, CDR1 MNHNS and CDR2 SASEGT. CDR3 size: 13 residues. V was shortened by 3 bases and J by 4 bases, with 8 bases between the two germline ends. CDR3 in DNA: TGTGCCAGCAGTGAGGACAGTCCAGATACGCAGTATTTT. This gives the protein CASSEDSPDTQYF.

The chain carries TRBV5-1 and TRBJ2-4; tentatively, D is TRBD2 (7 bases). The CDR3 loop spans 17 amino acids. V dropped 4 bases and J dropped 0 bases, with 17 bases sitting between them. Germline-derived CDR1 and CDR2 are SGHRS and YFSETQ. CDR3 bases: TGCGCCAGCAGCAATCTAGGGGGGGTCGAAGCCAAAAACATTCAGTACTTC. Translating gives CASSNLGGVEAKNIQYF.

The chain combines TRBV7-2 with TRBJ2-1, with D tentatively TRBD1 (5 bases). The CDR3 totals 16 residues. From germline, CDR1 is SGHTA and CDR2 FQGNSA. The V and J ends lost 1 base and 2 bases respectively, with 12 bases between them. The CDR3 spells CASSLEAGLAYNEQFF. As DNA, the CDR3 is TGTGCCAGCAGCTTAGAGGCAGGGTTAGCCTACAATGAGCAGTTCTTC.

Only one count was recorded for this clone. In DNA form, the CDR3 reads TGTGCCAGCAGTTCACTAGCGGGGGGGAACAATGAGCAGTTCTTC. Amino acid sequence: CASSSLAGGNNEQFF. The rearrangement links TRBV6-4 to TRBJ2-1; 13 bases match TRBD2. Germline V gene data show CDR1 as MRHNA and CDR2 as SNTAGT. This CDR3 has 15 amino acids. Trimming removed 5 bases from V and 5 bases from J; junction bases left unmatched: 3.

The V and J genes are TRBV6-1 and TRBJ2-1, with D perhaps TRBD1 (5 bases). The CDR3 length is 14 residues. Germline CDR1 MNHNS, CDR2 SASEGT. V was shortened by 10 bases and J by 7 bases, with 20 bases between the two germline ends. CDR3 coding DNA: TGTGCCACCCGTTTGGGGTATGGACAAAATGAGCAGTTCTTC. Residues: CATRLGYGQNEQFF.

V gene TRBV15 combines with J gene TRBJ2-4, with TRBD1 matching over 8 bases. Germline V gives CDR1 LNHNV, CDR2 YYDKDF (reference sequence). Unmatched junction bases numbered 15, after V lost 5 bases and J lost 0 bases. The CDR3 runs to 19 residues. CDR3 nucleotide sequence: TGTGCCACCAGCTCCACGGACAGGGCAGGGGTTTTAGCCAAAAACATTCAGTACTTC. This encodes CATSSTDRAGVLAKNIQYF.

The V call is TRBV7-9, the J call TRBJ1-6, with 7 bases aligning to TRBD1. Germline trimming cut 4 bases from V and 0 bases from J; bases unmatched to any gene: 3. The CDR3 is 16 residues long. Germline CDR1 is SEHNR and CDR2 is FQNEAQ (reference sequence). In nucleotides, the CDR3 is TGTGCCAGCAGCTCCCAGGGGGTCTCCTATAATTCACCCCTCCACTTT. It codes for CASSSQGVSYNSPLHF.

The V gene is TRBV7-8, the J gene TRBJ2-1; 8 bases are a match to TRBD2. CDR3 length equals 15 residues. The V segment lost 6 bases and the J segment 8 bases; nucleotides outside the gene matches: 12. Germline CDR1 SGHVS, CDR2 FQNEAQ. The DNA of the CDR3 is TGTGCCAGCAGTAAGCGGAGCGGGAGTACGGATGAGCAGTTCTTC. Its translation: CASSKRSGSTDEQFF.

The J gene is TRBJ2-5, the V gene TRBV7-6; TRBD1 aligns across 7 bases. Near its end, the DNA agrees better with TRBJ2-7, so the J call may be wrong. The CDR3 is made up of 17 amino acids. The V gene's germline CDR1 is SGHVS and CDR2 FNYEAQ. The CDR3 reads CASSPGTVAAQAYEQYF. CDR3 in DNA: TGTGCCAGCAGCCCCGGGACAGTGGCGGCCCAGGCCTACGAGCAGTACTTC.

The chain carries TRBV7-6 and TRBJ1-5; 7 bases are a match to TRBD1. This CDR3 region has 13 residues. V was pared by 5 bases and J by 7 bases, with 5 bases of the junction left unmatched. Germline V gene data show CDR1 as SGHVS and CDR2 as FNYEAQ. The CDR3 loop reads CASSQGDIQPQHF. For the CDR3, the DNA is TGTGCCAGCAGCCAGGGGGACATCCAGCCCCAGCATTTT.